These 6 T cell receptor beta chains came from one sample sequenced in a study of T cells in Graves' hyperthyroidism and ophthalmopathy. Amplified regions were TCR beta CDR3 sequences from RNA transcripts. Researchers ran a first-round RT-PCR on the TCR CDR3 using the HTBI primer set. TCRdb recomputed calls from the multiplex PCR reads with MiXCR, one row per CDR3 protein. The table shows approximately 870,000 distinct CDR3 sequences, with 38% occurring only once. Sequencing was performed on blood. Receptors were obtained from a young man with Graves' hyperthyroidism.

This chain links TRBV29-1 with TRBJ2-7, with D tentatively TRBD1 (6 bases). The CDR3 consists of 12 residues. CDR1 and CDR2 (germline): SQVTM, ANQGSEA. V was pared by 0 bases and J by 7 bases, with 10 bases between. The CDR3 loop is CSVEEQGKEQYF. The DNA for the CDR3 is TGCAGCGTTGAAGAACAGGGTAAAGAGCAGTACTTC.

Many counts were recorded for this clonotype. V usage is TRBV19 and J usage is TRBJ1-1, with D possibly TRBD1 on 5 matching bases. This CDR3 is built from 13 residues. CDR1 and CDR2 (germline): LNHDA, SQIVND (reference sequence). V lost 9 bases and J lost 0, with 11 bases in between. In DNA, the CDR3 is TGTGCCAGCGCAGACAGTTTGAACACTGAAGCTTTCTTT. This translates into CASADSLNTEAFF.

This clonotype was found many times. The rearrangement uses TRBV25-1 and TRBJ2-7, with D perhaps matching TRBD2 (5 bases). This CDR3 region has 12 residues. CDR1 is MGHDK and CDR2 is SYGVNS in the germline V gene. Between the trimmed V and J ends, which lost 3 bases and 7 bases, there was a span of 10 bases. For the CDR3, the DNA is TGTGCCAGCAGTGAGGCGGGCGTTGAGCAGTACTTC. Its protein is CASSEAGVEQYF.

The J gene is TRBJ2-5, the V gene TRBV7-9; the match to TRBD2 covers 13 bases. Germline V CDR1 and CDR2: SEHNR, FQNEAQ (reference sequence). Trimming removed 4 bases from V and 1 base from J; junction bases left unmatched: 6. The CDR3 is made up of 17 amino acids. This CDR3 is CASSSTRLAGGQETQYF. The DNA of the CDR3 is TGTGCCAGCAGCTCCACTAGACTAGCGGGGGGCCAAGAGACCCAGTACTTC.

This clonotype was counted a few times. This chain links TRBV6-4 with TRBJ2-7; 8 bases match TRBD1. In germline, CDR1 is MRHNA, CDR2 SNTAGT. CDR3 size: 13 residues. The V gene end was trimmed by 7 bases and the J gene end by 5 bases; junction bases not matched to a gene: 7. The CDR3 loop is CASTGQGVDEQYF. CDR3 nucleotides: TGTGCCAGCACAGGACAGGGAGTGGACGAGCAGTACTTC.

Only a few counts were recorded for this clonotype. V usage is TRBV7-9 and J usage is TRBJ1-2; D call uncertain. The germline gives CDR1 SEHNR, CDR2 FQNEAQ (reference sequence). Between the trimmed V and J ends, which lost 0 bases and 2 bases, there was a span of 10 bases. The CDR3 is 15 residues long. CDR3 protein: CASSLAREENYGYTF. The CDR3 nucleotides are TGTGCCAGCAGCTTAGCGCGCGAGGAAAACTATGGCTACACCTTC.